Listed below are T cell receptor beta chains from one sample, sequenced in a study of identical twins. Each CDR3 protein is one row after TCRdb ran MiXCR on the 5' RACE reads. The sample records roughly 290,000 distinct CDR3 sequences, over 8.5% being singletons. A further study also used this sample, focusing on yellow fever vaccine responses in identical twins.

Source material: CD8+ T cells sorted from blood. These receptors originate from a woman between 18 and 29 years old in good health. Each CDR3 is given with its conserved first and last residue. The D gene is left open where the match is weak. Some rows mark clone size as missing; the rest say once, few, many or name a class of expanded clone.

CDR3 protein: CASSRNTDYNEQFF
CDR3 DNA: TGTGCCAGCAGCCGAAACACAGATTACAATGAGCAGTTCTTC
clone size: few
V gene: TRBV3-1
J gene: TRBJ2-1
CDR3 length: 14
D gene: -

CDR3 protein: CASSVPGQNNEQFF
CDR3 DNA: TGTGCCAGCAGCGTTCCGGGACAGAACAATGAGCAGTTCTTC
clone size: many
V gene: TRBV7-2
J gene: TRBJ2-1
CDR3 length: 14
D gene: TRBD1

CDR3 protein: CSVEGWAHMGDLAKNIQYF
CDR3 DNA: TGCAGCGTTGAAGGCTGGGCCCACATGGGCGACCTAGCCAAAAACATTCAGTACTTC
clone size: -
V gene: TRBV29-1
J gene: TRBJ2-4
CDR3 length: 19
D gene: -

CDR3 protein: CASSLIRLGEQFF
CDR3 DNA: TGTGCCAGCAGTTTGATTCGGCTGGGTGAGCAGTTCTTC
clone size: -
V gene: TRBV28
J gene: TRBJ2-1
CDR3 length: 13
D gene: -

CDR3 protein: CASSVDRESYEQYF
CDR3 DNA: TGTGCCAGCAGCGTAGACAGGGAATCGTACGAGCAGTACTTC
clone size: many
V gene: TRBV9
J gene: TRBJ2-7
CDR3 length: 14
D gene: -

CDR3 protein: CASSQDHESYEQYF
CDR3 DNA: TGCGCCAGCAGCCAAGATCATGAATCCTACGAGCAGTACTTC
clone size: many
V gene: TRBV4-3
J gene: TRBJ2-7
CDR3 length: 14
D gene: -

CDR3 protein: CASTTERDRGGEAQFF
CDR3 DNA: TGTGCCAGCACAACGGAGCGGGACAGGGGCGGTGAGGCGCAGTTCTTC
clone size: many
V gene: TRBV3-1
J gene: TRBJ2-1
CDR3 length: 16
D gene: TRBD1

CDR3 protein: CAISEETEFSGNTIYF
CDR3 DNA: TGTGCCATCAGTGAAGAGACTGAATTCTCTGGAAACACCATATATTTT
clone size: many
V gene: TRBV10-3
J gene: TRBJ1-3
CDR3 length: 16
D gene: -

CDR3 protein: CASSSLGTYEQYF
CDR3 DNA: TGTGCCAGCAGTTCCCTCGGGACATACGAGCAGTACTTC
clone size: few
V gene: TRBV27
J gene: TRBJ2-7
CDR3 length: 13
D gene: -

CDR3 protein: CASSLGKTSGGYNEQFF
CDR3 DNA: TGTGCCAGCAGCTTAGGAAAAACTAGCGGGGGGTACAATGAGCAGTTCTTC
clone size: many
V gene: TRBV7-8
J gene: TRBJ2-1
CDR3 length: 17
D gene: TRBD2

CDR3 protein: CASSPVIPRYEQYF
CDR3 DNA: TGTGCCAGCAGCCCCGTTATACCGAGGTACGAGCAGTACTTC
clone size: few
V gene: TRBV7-6
J gene: TRBJ2-7
CDR3 length: 14
D gene: -

CDR3 protein: CSARGLAGNYEQYF
CDR3 DNA: TGCAGTGCTAGGGGACTAGCGGGAAACTACGAGCAGTACTTC
clone size: few
V gene: TRBV20-1
J gene: TRBJ2-7
CDR3 length: 14
D gene: TRBD2

CDR3 protein: CATSTGDRGLTEAFF
CDR3 DNA: TGTGCCACCAGCACCGGGGACAGGGGGCTCACTGAAGCTTTCTTT
clone size: many
V gene: TRBV15
J gene: TRBJ1-1
CDR3 length: 15
D gene: TRBD1

CDR3 protein: CSVGGGQTYTGELFF
CDR3 DNA: TGCAGCGTTGGAGGGGGACAGACCTACACCGGGGAGCTGTTTTTT
clone size: many
V gene: TRBV29-1
J gene: TRBJ2-2
CDR3 length: 15
D gene: TRBD1

CDR3 protein: CASSSPEFTTDGYTF
CDR3 DNA: TGTGCCAGCAGCTCACCGGAGTTCACCACCGATGGCTACACCTTC
clone size: few
V gene: TRBV7-9
J gene: TRBJ1-2
CDR3 length: 15
D gene: -

CDR3 protein: CATSSRDRVAGELFF
CDR3 DNA: TGTGCCACCAGCAGCCGGGACAGGGTGGCCGGGGAGCTGTTTTTT
clone size: many
V gene: TRBV24-1
J gene: TRBJ2-2
CDR3 length: 15
D gene: TRBD1

CDR3 protein: CSAIQKRLSYEQYF
CDR3 DNA: TGCAGTGCAATTCAGAAGCGGCTTTCGTACGAGCAGTACTTC
clone size: -
V gene: TRBV20-1
J gene: TRBJ2-7
CDR3 length: 14
D gene: -

CDR3 protein: CASSNGVQETQYF
CDR3 DNA: TGTGCCAGCAGTAACGGGGTCCAAGAGACCCAGTACTTC
clone size: many
V gene: TRBV7-9
J gene: TRBJ2-5
CDR3 length: 13
D gene: -

CDR3 protein: CASTQVAGASYNEQFF
CDR3 DNA: TGTGCCAGCACCCAGGTGGCGGGGGCCTCCTACAATGAGCAGTTCTTC
clone size: few
V gene: TRBV6-1
J gene: TRBJ2-1
CDR3 length: 16
D gene: -

CDR3 protein: CASSMQELPPQRFKNIQYF
CDR3 DNA: TGTGCCAGCAGCATGCAAGAGCTCCCACCCCAAAGATTTAAAAACATTCAGTACTTC
clone size: -
V gene: TRBV11-2
J gene: TRBJ2-4
CDR3 length: 19
D gene: -

CDR3 protein: CASSQERQDTQYF
CDR3 DNA: TGTGCCAGCAGCCAAGAACGGCAAGATACGCAGTATTTT
clone size: many
V gene: TRBV14
J gene: TRBJ2-3
CDR3 length: 13
D gene: -

CDR3 protein: CASHDRNYGYTF
CDR3 DNA: TGTGCCAGCCACGATCGTAACTATGGCTACACCTTC
clone size: -
V gene: TRBV25-1
J gene: TRBJ1-2
CDR3 length: 12
D gene: -

CDR3 protein: CAISESGLAGGRTDTQYF
CDR3 DNA: TGTGCCATCAGTGAGTCAGGACTAGCGGGGGGTAGAACAGATACGCAGTATTTT
clone size: few
V gene: TRBV10-3
J gene: TRBJ2-3
CDR3 length: 18
D gene: TRBD2

CDR3 protein: CASSQLGVTDTQYF
CDR3 DNA: TGTGCCAGCAGCCAACTAGGAGTCACAGATACGCAGTATTTT
clone size: -
V gene: TRBV7-3
J gene: TRBJ2-3
CDR3 length: 14
D gene: -

CDR3 protein: CASSSRLVDEQFF
CDR3 DNA: TGTGCCAGCAGCTCGAGACTAGTCGATGAGCAGTTCTTC
clone size: many
V gene: TRBV7-9
J gene: TRBJ2-1
CDR3 length: 13
D gene: -

CDR3 protein: CASSSSTDTQYF
CDR3 DNA: TGTGCCAGCAGCTCTAGCACAGATACGCAGTATTTT
clone size: many
V gene: TRBV7-9
J gene: TRBJ2-3
CDR3 length: 12
D gene: -

CDR3 protein: CASSFDSPRGTGVGEQFF
CDR3 DNA: TGTGCCAGCAGTTTTGATTCCCCTCGGGGGACAGGGGTGGGTGAGCAGTTCTTC
clone size: many
V gene: TRBV27
J gene: TRBJ2-1
CDR3 length: 18
D gene: TRBD1

CDR3 protein: CASRLVWTGIGNSPLHF
CDR3 DNA: TGTGCCAGCAGACTAGTCTGGACAGGGATTGGTAATTCACCCCTCCACTTT
clone size: few
V gene: TRBV6-1
J gene: TRBJ1-6
CDR3 length: 17
D gene: TRBD1

CDR3 protein: CASSEDLNNEQFF
CDR3 DNA: TGTGCCAGCAGCGAAGACCTAAACAATGAGCAGTTCTTC
clone size: -
V gene: TRBV7-2
J gene: TRBJ2-1
CDR3 length: 13
D gene: -

CDR3 protein: CASTPGQGAVEQYF
CDR3 DNA: TGTGCCAGCACACCGGGACAGGGGGCGGTCGAGCAGTACTTC
clone size: few
V gene: TRBV2
J gene: TRBJ2-7
CDR3 length: 14
D gene: TRBD1

CDR3 protein: CASSNFEVVANEQFF
CDR3 DNA: TGTGCCAGCAGTAACTTTGAAGTAGTCGCCAATGAGCAGTTCTTC
clone size: -
V gene: TRBV6-5
J gene: TRBJ2-1
CDR3 length: 15
D gene: -

CDR3 protein: CAGTEGLANGETQYF
CDR3 DNA: TGTGCCGGCACAGAGGGACTAGCGAATGGAGAGACCCAGTACTTC
clone size: -
V gene: TRBV5-5
J gene: TRBJ2-5
CDR3 length: 15
D gene: TRBD2

CDR3 protein: CASSRKEAFF
CDR3 DNA: TGTGCCAGCAGCCGGAAAGAAGCTTTCTTT
clone size: few
V gene: TRBV7-9
J gene: TRBJ1-1
CDR3 length: 10
D gene: -

CDR3 protein: CASSPDREKKFF
CDR3 DNA: TGTGCCAGCTCACCCGACAGGGAAAAGAAATTCTTC
clone size: -
V gene: TRBV18
J gene: TRBJ2-1
CDR3 length: 12
D gene: TRBD1

CDR3 protein: CASSQETGTETQYF
CDR3 DNA: TGCGCCAGCAGCCAGGAGACAGGGACGGAGACCCAGTACTTC
clone size: -
V gene: TRBV4-3
J gene: TRBJ2-5
CDR3 length: 14
D gene: TRBD1

CDR3 protein: CASSQSGGTYNEQFF
CDR3 DNA: TGTGCCAGCAGCCAGAGCGGGGGTACCTACAATGAGCAGTTCTTC
clone size: many
V gene: TRBV7-2
J gene: TRBJ2-1
CDR3 length: 15
D gene: TRBD2

CDR3 protein: CASSSLSGPNNEQFF
CDR3 DNA: TGTGCCAGCAGCAGCCTTAGCGGGCCCAACAATGAGCAGTTCTTC
clone size: -
V gene: TRBV13
J gene: TRBJ2-1
CDR3 length: 15
D gene: TRBD2

CDR3 protein: CASSYSESPYEQYF
CDR3 DNA: TGTGCCAGCAGCTACTCGGAATCCCCCTACGAGCAGTACTTC
clone size: -
V gene: TRBV7-9
J gene: TRBJ2-7
CDR3 length: 14
D gene: -

CDR3 protein: CSARGQNTDTQYF
CDR3 DNA: TGCAGTGCTAGAGGGCAGAACACAGATACGCAGTATTTT
clone size: few
V gene: TRBV20-1
J gene: TRBJ2-3
CDR3 length: 13
D gene: -

CDR3 protein: CASTGTGGAVPGANVLTF
CDR3 DNA: TGTGCCAGCACCGGGACAGGGGGCGCGGTCCCTGGGGCCAACGTCCTGACTTTC
clone size: -
V gene: TRBV12-3/TRBV12-4
J gene: TRBJ2-6
CDR3 length: 18
D gene: TRBD1

CDR3 protein: CASSYRGPSYEQYF
CDR3 DNA: TGTGCCAGCAGCTACAGGGGTCCCTCCTACGAGCAGTACTTC
clone size: many
V gene: TRBV3-1
J gene: TRBJ2-7
CDR3 length: 14
D gene: TRBD1

CDR3 protein: CASSQDPGSEETQYF
CDR3 DNA: TGCGCCAGCAGCCAAGATCCGGGTTCCGAAGAGACCCAGTACTTC
clone size: many
V gene: TRBV4-1
J gene: TRBJ2-5
CDR3 length: 15
D gene: -

CDR3 protein: CAITPRDRENTGELFF
CDR3 DNA: TGTGCCATCACCCCCAGGGACAGGGAGAACACCGGGGAGCTGTTTTTT
clone size: many
V gene: TRBV10-3
J gene: TRBJ2-2
CDR3 length: 16
D gene: TRBD1

CDR3 protein: CATSRDPTTGELFF
CDR3 DNA: TGTGCCACCAGCAGAGATCCGACGACCGGGGAGCTGTTTTTT
clone size: many
V gene: TRBV15
J gene: TRBJ2-2
CDR3 length: 14
D gene: -

CDR3 protein: CSVERGSTEAFF
CDR3 DNA: TGCAGCGTTGAAAGGGGGTCCACTGAAGCTTTCTTT
clone size: few
V gene: TRBV29-1
J gene: TRBJ1-1
CDR3 length: 12
D gene: -